A selection of T cell receptor beta chains follows, all from one sample in a study of blood T cell repertoires in COVID-19. Clones were sequenced by immunoSEQ multiplex PCR, and TCRdb holds only the in-frame ones, with some missing. The top ten clones hold 3.5% to 5% of a sample with more than 110,000 clones, 82% of them seen once. The sequencing sample was made of peripheral blood. Receptor source: a woman aged 80 or older with acute or convalescent COVID-19. Both conserved end residues are part of each CDR3. D genes are given only for firm matches. Clone sizes are given selectively: once, few, many, or a class where the clone is expanded.

abundance,v_gene,d_gene,j_gene,CDR3nt,CDR3aa
once,TRBV4-1,TRBD1,TRBJ1-2,TGCGCCAGCAGCTCCCGGACAGGGGAATATGGCTACACCTTC,CASSSRTGEYGYTF
few,TRBV29-1,TRBD1,TRBJ1-1,TGCAGCGCTCGGACAGGGGGGGACACTGAAGCTTTCTTT,CSARTGGDTEAFF
-,TRBV11-2,-,TRBJ2-3,TGTGCCAGCAGCCTCACCAACAGGGCAATAGATACGCAGTATTTT,CASSLTNRAIDTQYF
-,TRBV5-1,TRBD1,TRBJ1-4,TGCGCCAGCAGCTTGGCCGTGACAGGGACTGAAAAACTGTTTTTT,CASSLAVTGTEKLFF
-,TRBV18,-,TRBJ1-4,TGTGCCAGCTCACCGCGTGCACCTGATGCAACTAATGAAAAACTGTTTTTT,CASSPRAPDATNEKLFF
-,TRBV27,TRBD1,TRBJ1-1,TGTGCCAGCAGACAGGGGGCTGGGACTTTCTTT,CASRQGAGTFF
-,TRBV5-4,TRBD1,TRBJ1-1,TGTGCCAGCAGCTGGACGAAGACAGGGCGAACTGAAGCTTTCTTT,CASSWTKTGRTEAFF
-,TRBV19,-,TRBJ2-7,TGTGCCGTCAGAAGCTCCTACGAGCAGTACTTC,CAVRSSYEQYF
few,TRBV28,TRBD2,TRBJ2-1,TGTGCCAGCAGGGGACTAGCGCTATACAATGAGCAGTTCTTC,CASRGLALYNEQFF
once,TRBV5-1,TRBD1,TRBJ2-5,TGCGCCAGCAGCTCGCAGGGGGCAGGAGAGACCCAGTACTTC,CASSSQGAGETQYF
once,TRBV30,-,TRBJ2-7,TGTGCCTGGAGTAGAGGATCCTACGAGCAGTACTTC,CAWSRGSYEQYF
-,TRBV28,-,TRBJ2-7,TGTGCCAGCAGTTTGTATCCTTTCAGGGGACCCTACGAGCAGTACTTC,CASSLYPFRGPYEQYF
once,TRBV28,-,TRBJ2-2,TGTGCCAGCAGTTTACTAGCTCGGGAGCTGTTTTTT,CASSLLARELFF
-,TRBV27,-,TRBJ1-1,TGTGCCAGCACCGAGGGACACCCGAACACTGAAGCTTTCTTT,CASTEGHPNTEAFF
-,TRBV2,TRBD1,TRBJ1-2,TGTGCCAGCAGCCTTACCGGACAGGGCTTCTATGGCTACACCTTC,CASSLTGQGFYGYTF
-,TRBV18,TRBD2,TRBJ2-7,TGTGCCAGCTCACAAAAGGCGGGGGGCGAGCAGTACTTC,CASSQKAGGEQYF
-,TRBV5-1,-,TRBJ1-1,TGCGCCAGCAGCCCCGAGGGACTCATGAACACTGAAGCTTTCTTT,CASSPEGLMNTEAFF
once,TRBV18,-,TRBJ1-1,TGTGCCAGCTCACCAGGGGCAGGCACTGAAGCTTTCTTT,CASSPGAGTEAFF
-,TRBV11-2,TRBD1,TRBJ1-4,TGTGCCAGCAGCTTAGTGTCCGTGACAGGGGATGAAAAACTGTTTTTT,CASSLVSVTGDEKLFF
-,TRBV5-4,TRBD2,TRBJ2-2,TGTGCCAGCAGTCGGGCTAGCGGGGGGACCGGGGAGCTGTTTTTT,CASSRASGGTGELFF
-,TRBV7-2,-,TRBJ1-5,TGTGCCAGCAGCTTTTCTAATCAGCCCCAGCATTTT,CASSFSNQPQHF
once,TRBV14,-,TRBJ1-2,TGTGCCAGCAGCCCGGGAGAGGGATGGGACTATGGCTACACCTTC,CASSPGEGWDYGYTF
few,TRBV7-6,-,TRBJ2-5,TGTGCCAGCAGCTTAGGAGCCGGGGAGACCCAAGAGACCCAGTACTTC,CASSLGAGETQETQYF
-,TRBV28,-,TRBJ2-7,TGTGCCAGCGGCAACTTAGGATCCGGGGAGCAGTACTTC,CASGNLGSGEQYF
few,TRBV19,TRBD2,TRBJ2-2,TGTGCCAGTAGTATCGGTCTAGCGGGAGAGGCCGGGGAGCTGTTTTTT,CASSIGLAGEAGELFF
-,TRBV7-7,TRBD2,TRBJ2-1,TGTGCCAGCAGCTTATCGGGGGGGGGACACGATGAGCAGTTCTTC,CASSLSGGGHDEQFF
-,TRBV5-1,-,TRBJ2-2,TGCGCCAGCAGCGCGGGTGGTACCGGGGAGCTGTTTTTT,CASSAGGTGELFF
-,TRBV2,TRBD2,TRBJ2-7,TGTGCCAGCACCTTAGCGGGAGGGTTAGGAGAGCAGTACTTC,CASTLAGGLGEQYF
few,TRBV28,TRBD1,TRBJ2-5,TGTGCCAGCAGCCCGACAGGGGGCGTTGAGACCCAGTACTTC,CASSPTGGVETQYF
once,TRBV2,TRBD1,TRBJ1-2,TGTGCCAGCAGGGATGACAGGGGGCCTTACTATGGCTACACCTTC,CASRDDRGPYYGYTF
-,TRBV11-3,-,TRBJ2-7,TGTGCCAGCAGCTTACGCGGCAGGGGTCCCTACGAGCAGTACTTC,CASSLRGRGPYEQYF
-,TRBV30,-,TRBJ2-2,TGTGCCTGGAGTCAAAACAGAAACGGGGAGCTGTTTTTT,CAWSQNRNGELFF
-,TRBV19,-,TRBJ2-7,TGTGCCAGTAGTTCGGTAGCCCTGCCCTACGAGCAGTACTTC,CASSSVALPYEQYF
-,TRBV6-1,TRBD1,TRBJ1-6,TGTGCCAGCGTCCAGGGGGCGAGTTCACCCCTCCACTTT,CASVQGASSPLHF
-,TRBV19,-,TRBJ1-2,TGTGCCAGTAGATCCTTGACAGGTTTCCGTGGCTACACCTTC,CASRSLTGFRGYTF
-,TRBV2,-,TRBJ1-1,TGTGCCAGCGGTCGGGTAATGACTGAAGCTTTCTTT,CASGRVMTEAFF
once,TRBV4-1,TRBD2,TRBJ2-2,TGCGCCAGCAGCCAAGGGTTCCTGGGACTAGCGGGAGCCGGGGAGCTGTTTTTT,CASSQGFLGLAGAGELFF
-,TRBV19,-,TRBJ1-5,TGTGCCAGTAATAACAGGGTTGCGGACCAGCCCCAGCATTTT,CASNNRVADQPQHF
-,TRBV7-2,-,TRBJ2-2,TGTGCCAGCAGCTTAAGGGGATCGTTTAACACCGGGGAGCTGTTTTTT,CASSLRGSFNTGELFF
-,TRBV18,-,TRBJ2-7,TGTGCCAGCTCACCAAGCGAAACAGGGTACGAGCAGTACTTC,CASSPSETGYEQYF
-,TRBV10-3,-,TRBJ2-7,TGTGCCATCAGTGATCAAGTCCACCCTACGACCTACGAGCAGTACTTC,CAISDQVHPTTYEQYF
-,TRBV9,-,TRBJ1-4,TGTGCCAGCAGCCGGGAAACAACTAATGAAAAACTGTTTTTT,CASSRETTNEKLFF
-,TRBV20-1,-,TRBJ2-3,TGCAGTGCCTTGAGAGATACGCAGTATTTT,CSALRDTQYF
-,TRBV28,TRBD2,TRBJ2-5,TGTGCCAGCAGCCCCCAAACGGGAGGGCGGGGGACCCAGTACTTC,CASSPQTGGRGTQYF
-,TRBV10-2,TRBD2,TRBJ2-1,TGCGCCAGCAGTTTACTAGCGGCCATTTACAATGAGCAGTTCTTC,CASSLLAAIYNEQFF
-,TRBV3-1/TRBV3-2,-,TRBJ2-1,TGTGCCAGCAGCCAAGATTGGAGCTATGAGCAGTTCTTC,CASSQDWSYEQFF
-,TRBV5-4,TRBD1,TRBJ2-7,TGTGCCAGCAGCCCCCGGGACAGGGGAATCGACGAGCAGTACTTC,CASSPRDRGIDEQYF